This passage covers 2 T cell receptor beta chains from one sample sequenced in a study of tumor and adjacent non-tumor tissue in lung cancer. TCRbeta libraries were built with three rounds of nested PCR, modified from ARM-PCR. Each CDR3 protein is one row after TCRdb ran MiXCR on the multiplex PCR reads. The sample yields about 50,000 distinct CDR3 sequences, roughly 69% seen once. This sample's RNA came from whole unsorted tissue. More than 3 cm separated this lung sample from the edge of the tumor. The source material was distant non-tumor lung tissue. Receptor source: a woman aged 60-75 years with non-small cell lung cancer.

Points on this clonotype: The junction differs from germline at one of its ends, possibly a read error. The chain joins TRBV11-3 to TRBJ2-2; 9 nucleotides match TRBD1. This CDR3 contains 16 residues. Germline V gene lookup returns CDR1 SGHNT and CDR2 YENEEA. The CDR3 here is CTSSTGTGKWNGKLFF. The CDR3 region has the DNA TGTACCAGCAGCACAGGGACAGGGAAATGGAACGGGAAGCTGTTTTTT. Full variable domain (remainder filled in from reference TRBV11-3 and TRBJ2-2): EAGVVQSPRYKIIEKKQPVAFWCNPISGHNTLYWYLQNLGQGPELLIRYENEEAVDDSQLPKDRFSAERLKGVDSTLKIQPAELGDSAVYLCTSSTGTGKWNGKLFFGEGSRLTVL.

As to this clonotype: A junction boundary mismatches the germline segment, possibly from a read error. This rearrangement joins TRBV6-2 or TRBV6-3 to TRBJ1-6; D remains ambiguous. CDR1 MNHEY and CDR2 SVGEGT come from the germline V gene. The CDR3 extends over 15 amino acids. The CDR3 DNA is TGCGCCAGCAGTTACTTTAGGATTGAAAATTCACGCCTCCACTTT. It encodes CASSYFRIENSRLHF.